This T cell receptor beta chain derives from a study of response to subunit inactivated influenza vaccine. Note on this clonotype: Antigen specificity is unknown.

The CDR3 covers 13 residues. V was cut by 4 bases and J by 3 bases, with 10 bases left in between. Germline CDR1 reads SEHNR; CDR2 reads FQNEAQ (reference sequence). General study results and limits: The authors suggested that every seasonal influenza vaccination recruits few new T cells.

TCRdb recomputed calls from the RT-PCR reads with MiXCR, one row per CDR3 protein. The sample lists about 190,000 distinct CDR3 sequences; over 13% were seen once. The sequencing used CD8+ T cells sorted from PBMCs, collected 5 days after vaccination. The rearrangement joins TRBV7-9 to TRBJ2-7; tentative D call: TRBD2 (5 bases). The sequence came from a man between 45 and 60 years old who received an inactivated influenza vaccine. CDR3 region: CASSSGILYEQYF. The CDR3 bases are TGTGCCAGCAGCTCGGGGATTCTCTACGAGCAGTACTTC.